The 26 T cell receptor beta chains below were found in one sample sequenced in a study of blood T cell repertoires in COVID-19. Assay: immunoSEQ multiplex PCR; the TCRdb copy retains only in-frame clones and omits some. Here the sample spans over 350,000 clones, roughly 91% being singletons. The material sequenced was peripheral blood. These receptors were taken from a woman in her 30s with acute or convalescent COVID-19.

About this clone: Distinct nucleotide sequences in the sample also encode this CDR3. This rearrangement joins TRBV5-4 to TRBJ2-5; possibly TRBD2 for D (6 bases). Germline-derived CDR1 and CDR2 are SGHNT and YYREEE (reference sequence). CDR3 length: 13 amino acids. V was shortened by 0 bases and J by 5 bases, with 8 bases between the two germline ends. The CDR3, as DNA: TGTGCCAGCAGCTTGGCGGGGGTTGAGACCCAGTACTTC. Protein product: CASSLAGVETQYF.

The rearrangement uses TRBV30 and TRBJ2-7, with 8 bases lining up with TRBD1. The CDR3 is 13 residues long. The germline V gene has CDR1 GTSNPN and CDR2 SVGIG (reference sequence). The CDR3 region has the DNA TGTGCTTCCCAGGACAGGGTCACCTACGAGCAGTACTTC. Its translation is CASQDRVTYEQYF.

The gene calls are TRBV5-1 and TRBJ2-7; a weak D match, TRBD1 (5 bases). Germline loops: CDR1 SGHRS, CDR2 YFSETQ. V gave up 1 base and J gave up 4 bases, with 9 bases separating them. The CDR3 consists of 13 residues. CDR3 region: CASSLLAGYEQYF. In nucleotides, the CDR3 is TGCGCCAGCAGCTTGTTAGCAGGGTACGAGCAGTACTTC.

The chain has TRBV5-5 and TRBJ2-1, with 7 nucleotides matching TRBD2. Germline trimming cut 4 bases from V and 1 base from J; bases unmatched to any gene: 5. This CDR3 comprises 15 residues. From germline, CDR1 is SGHKS and CDR2 YYEKEE (reference sequence). The CDR3 loop is CASSPGGGSYNEQFF. CDR3 nucleotide sequence: TGTGCCAGCAGCCCGGGCGGGGGATCCTACAATGAGCAGTTCTTC.

This clone was detected many times. V and J are TRBV9 and TRBJ2-2; 9 nucleotides agree with TRBD1. The length of the CDR3 is 16 residues. Trimming at V came to 0 bases and at J to 2 bases, leaving 2 bases not matched to a gene. Germline lookup yields CDR1 SGDLS and CDR2 YYNGEE. CDR3: CASSVVQGANTGELFF. The CDR3, as DNA: TGTGCCAGCAGCGTAGTACAGGGGGCTAACACCGGGGAGCTGTTTTTT.

J is TRBJ2-3 and V is TRBV18; 10 bases agree with TRBD2. This CDR3 contains 16 residues. Trimming at V came to 4 bases and at J to 5 bases, leaving 9 bases not matched to a gene. Germline V gene lookup returns CDR1 KGHSH and CDR2 LQKENI. CDR3 protein: CASSLESGGAEDTQYF. CDR3 DNA sequence: TGTGCCAGCTCACTTGAAAGCGGGGGGGCCGAAGATACGCAGTATTTT.

This clone was picked up a small number of times. This chain connects TRBV12-3 or TRBV12-4 to TRBJ2-7; TRBD1 is a possible D gene (5 bases). The CDR3 sequence is 12 residues long. Trimming stripped 9 bases from V and 5 bases from J, with 14 bases between. The CDR3 DNA follows: TGTGCCAGTAGGACACAAGGCCACGAGCAGTACTTC. Translation: CASRTQGHEQYF.

Concerning this clone: Other DNA sequences in the sample encode the same CDR3. This chain uses TRBV19 with TRBJ2-7, with 9 bases fitting TRBD1. Germline V gene data show CDR1 as LNHDA and CDR2 as SQIVND (reference sequence). This CDR3 contains 14 residues. V gave up 5 bases and J gave up 4 bases; unmatched junction bases: 6. The CDR3 here is CASSPGQGPYEQYF. CDR3 DNA sequence: TGTGCCAGTAGTCCGGGACAGGGACCTTACGAGCAGTACTTC.

This clone has just one count. The chain recombines TRBV24-1 with TRBJ2-5, with 11 nucleotides matching TRBD2. V lost 7 bases, J lost 1 base, and 10 bases stayed unmatched. The CDR3 spans 17 residues. CDR1 and CDR2 from the germline V gene are KGHDR and SFDVKD. CDR3 sequence: CATSPGTSGGLQETQYF. The CDR3 bases are TGTGCCACCAGCCCCGGGACTAGCGGTGGACTCCAAGAGACCCAGTACTTC.

This clone was recorded only once. This chain joins TRBV3-1 (or the pseudogene TRBV3-2) and TRBJ2-5, with D uncertain. This CDR3 comprises 15 residues. CDR1 and CDR2 (germline): LGHDT, YNNKEL (reference sequence). V was shortened by 0 bases and J by 1 base, with 9 bases between the two germline ends. CDR3 amino acids: CASSQDLAIQETQYF. The CDR3 DNA reads TGTGCCAGCAGCCAAGACTTGGCCATCCAAGAGACCCAGTACTTC.

The J gene is TRBJ1-1, the V gene TRBV6-5, with TRBD1 identical over 9 bases. This CDR3 has 15 amino acids. V trimming: 2 bases; J trimming: 7 bases; junction bases outside the gene matches: 8. CDR1 is MNHEY and CDR2 is SVGAGI in the germline V gene. The chain's CDR3 is CASSYRPGTGFEAFF. CDR3 DNA sequence: TGTGCCAGCAGTTACCGTCCCGGGACAGGGTTTGAAGCTTTCTTT.

The chain links TRBV24-1 to TRBJ2-3, with 9 bases lining up with TRBD2. V lost 6 bases to trimming and J lost 0 bases; unmatched junction nucleotides: 9. CDR1 KGHDR and CDR2 SFDVKD come from the germline V gene. CDR3 length: 17 residues. For the CDR3, the DNA is TGTGCCACCAGTCAACCTATAGCGGGGGATAGCACAGATACGCAGTATTTT. It yields the protein CATSQPIAGDSTDTQYF.

This sequence joins TRBV24-1 and TRBJ1-5; D gene unclear. The germline V and J ends were trimmed by 5 bases and 5 bases, with 6 bases remaining between them. The CDR3 contains 12 residues. Germline V gene data show CDR1 as KGHDR and CDR2 as SFDVKD. The CDR3 nucleotides read TGTGCCACCAGTGCGGGAGATCAGCCCCAGCATTTT. Protein sequence: CATSAGDQPQHF.

V usage is TRBV27 and J usage is TRBJ2-3; the match to TRBD1 covers 7 bases. This CDR3 is 14 amino acids long. Looked up from germline, CDR1 is MNHEY and CDR2 is SMNVEV (reference sequence). V dropped 2 bases and J dropped 9; count of bases not matched to a gene: 8. CDR3 in amino acids: CASSLTDRPGTQYF. Here the CDR3 DNA reads TGTGCCAGCAGTTTAACGGACAGGCCAGGCACGCAGTATTTT.

V usage is TRBV15 and J usage is TRBJ2-1; 9 bases fit TRBD2. Losses at the gene ends were 5 bases for V and 9 bases for J; bases not matched to a gene: 14. Germline CDR1 LNHNV, CDR2 YYDKDF (reference sequence). The CDR3 is 16 residues long. The CDR3 DNA reads as TGTGCCACCAGCTCTCAGAGGAGCGGGGGGACAAGTGAGCAGTTCTTC. This sequence encodes CATSSQRSGGTSEQFF.

The table lists this clone with a count of one. The rearrangement joins TRBV2 to TRBJ1-3, with 9 bases fitting TRBD1. The junction had 12 bases not matched to a gene; V was cut back by 5 bases and J by 4 bases. CDR3 size: 17 residues. The germline gives CDR1 SNHLY, CDR2 FYNNEI. DNA for the CDR3: TGTGCCAGCAGTTCACAGGGACAGGGCTTATTGGGAAACACCATATATTTT. Translating gives CASSSQGQGLLGNTIYF.

V is TRBV7-9 and J is TRBJ1-3, with 7 bases lining up with TRBD1. CDR1 is SEHNR, CDR2 FQNEAQ, per germline (reference sequence). The CDR3 extends over 15 amino acids. Unmatched junction bases numbered 4, after V lost 5 bases and J lost 0 bases. CDR3 in amino acids: CASSTDRDSGNTIYF. DNA of the CDR3: TGTGCCAGCAGCACAGACAGGGACTCTGGAAACACCATATATTTT. The full variable domain, in which reference TRBV7-9 and TRBJ1-3 provide the parts outside the CDR3, is DTGVSQNPRHKITKRGQNVTFRCDPISEHNRLYWYRQTLGQGPEFLTYFQNEAQLEKSRLLSDRFSAERPKGSFSTLEIQRTEQGDSAMYLCASSTDRDSGNTIYFGEGSWLTVV.

The rearrangement joins TRBV5-6 to TRBJ1-5; 9 bases fit TRBD1. Germline V gene sequence: CDR1 SGHDT, CDR2 YYEEEE. After removal of 1 base from V and 3 bases from J, the junction contained 5 bases not matched to a gene. CDR3 length: 16 amino acids. The CDR3 nucleotides are TGTGCCAGCAGCTTGTGGGGACAGGGATTCAATCAGCCCCAGCATTTT. It is translated as CASSLWGQGFNQPQHF.

The gene calls are TRBV5-1 and TRBJ2-2; D might be TRBD1 (7 bases). Trimming removed 5 bases at V and 7 bases at J, with 24 bases between. This CDR3 region has 17 residues. Germline loops: CDR1 SGHRS, CDR2 YFSETQ. CDR3 bases: TGCGCCAGCAGGACCGCAGGGGGTACGCGGGATGGCGGGGAGCTGTTTTTT. Amino acids: CASRTAGGTRDGGELFF.

The chain has TRBV2 and TRBJ1-6, with D possibly TRBD1 on 5 matching bases. The CDR3 is 13 residues long. From germline, CDR1 is SNHLY and CDR2 FYNNEI. Deletions cut 7 bases from V and 9 bases from J, with 13 bases between. The CDR3 DNA sequence: TGTGCCAGCACTGGGAGGGGAAGTTCACCCCTCCACTTT. It encodes CASTGRGSSPLHF.

The genes are TRBV7-9 and TRBJ2-6; the D gene is possibly TRBD2 (6 bases). The V gene lost 7 bases and the J gene lost 1 base, with 11 bases spanning the gap. This CDR3 has 15 amino acids. The germline gives CDR1 SEHNR, CDR2 FQNEAQ (reference sequence). This CDR3 reads CASTEGRSGANVLTF. The CDR3 bases are TGTGCCAGCACGGAAGGGAGGTCTGGGGCCAACGTCCTGACTTTC.

J is TRBJ2-5 and V is TRBV20-1; TRBD2 agrees at 14 bases. With 3 bases clipped from V and 1 base from J, the junction kept 7 bases outside the gene matches. This CDR3 is built from 17 residues. The germline CDR1 and CDR2 sequences are DFQATT and SNEGSKA (reference sequence). This chain's CDR3 is CSASVRLAGGVQETQYF. In DNA form, the CDR3 reads TGCAGTGCTAGTGTCCGACTAGCGGGGGGGGTCCAAGAGACCCAGTACTTC.

This rearrangement joins TRBV5-6 to TRBJ2-1, with 9 bases lining up with TRBD2. CDR1 and CDR2 (germline): SGHDT, YYEEEE. Losses at the gene ends were 10 bases for V and 7 bases for J; bases not matched to a gene: 12. The CDR3 has 14 amino acids. CDR3 DNA sequence: TGTGCCGGTCCGGCGGGGGGGCAGAGAAATGAGCAGTTCTTC. It is translated as CAGPAGGQRNEQFF. The full variable domain, with the rest looked up from reference TRBV5-6 and TRBJ2-1, is DAGVTQSPTHLIKTRGQQVTLRCSPKSGHDTVSWYQQALGQGPQFIFQYYEEEERQRGNFPDRFSGHQFPNYSSELNVNALLLGDSALYLCAGPAGGQRNEQFFGPGTRLTVL.

The genes are TRBV7-8 and TRBJ2-5, with D possibly being TRBD1 (5 bases). This CDR3 has 12 amino acids. Germline V CDR1 and CDR2: SGHVS, FQNEAQ. Trimming stripped 6 bases from V and 4 bases from J, with 9 bases between. The CDR3 spells CASRQGGETQYF. The CDR3 DNA is TGTGCCAGCAGGCAGGGTGGAGAGACCCAGTACTTC.

V gene TRBV2 combines with J gene TRBJ2-7; TRBD1 might be the D (6 bases). This CDR3 is built from 13 residues. The germline CDR1 and CDR2 sequences are SNHLY and FYNNEI. The ends were cut back, 4 bases at V and 6 bases at J, with 13 bases in the middle. The CDR3 loop is CASSGGTGSEQYF. CDR3 in DNA: TGTGCCAGCAGTGGGGGTACAGGGAGCGAGCAGTACTTC.

This sequence joins TRBV9 and TRBJ2-5; TRBD2 aligns across 9 bases. Germline assignment: CDR1 SGDLS and CDR2 YYNGEE. The length of the CDR3 is 17 residues. Unmatched junction bases numbered 10, after V lost 0 bases and J lost 4 bases. The CDR3 loop is CASSVGPLAGLLETQYF. The CDR3 DNA reads as TGTGCCAGCAGCGTAGGCCCCCTAGCGGGGTTACTAGAGACCCAGTACTTC.